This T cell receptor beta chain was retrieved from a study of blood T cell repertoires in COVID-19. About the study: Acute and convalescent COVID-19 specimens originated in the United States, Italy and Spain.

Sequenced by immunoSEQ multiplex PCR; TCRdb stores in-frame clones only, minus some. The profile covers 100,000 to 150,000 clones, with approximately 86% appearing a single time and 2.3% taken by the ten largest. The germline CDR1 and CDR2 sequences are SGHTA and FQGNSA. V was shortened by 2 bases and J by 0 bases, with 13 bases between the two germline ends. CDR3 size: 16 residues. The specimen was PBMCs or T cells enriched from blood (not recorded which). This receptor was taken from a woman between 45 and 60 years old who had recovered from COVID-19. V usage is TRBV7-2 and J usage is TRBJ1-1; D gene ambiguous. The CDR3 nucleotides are TGTGCCAGCAGCTTACAGGAGCCGGGGATGAACACTGAAGCTTTCTTT. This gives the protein CASSLQEPGMNTEAFF.